A selection of T cell receptor beta chains follows, all from one sample in a study of glioma-infiltrating T cells after dendritic cell vaccination. Sequencing used immunoSEQ multiplex PCR; TCRdb keeps in-frame clones, though not all of them. The data contain about 67,000 clones, approximately 81% of them singletons. The source material was blood, sampled before dendritic cell vaccination. These receptors were taken from a human donor with glioblastoma. CDR3s include the opening cysteine and the closing phenylalanine or tryptophan. The D gene is left open where the match is weak. Clone size, where shown, is once, few, many, or a class for clones that have expanded.

v_call,d_call,clone_size,j_call,cdr3_aa,cdr3_nt
TRBV7-3,TRBD2,.,TRBJ2-2,CASSRQGAGGGLGELFF,TGTGCCAGCAGCCGCCAAGGAGCGGGGGGCGGGTTGGGGGAGCTGTTTTTT
TRBV7-2,TRBD1,.,TRBJ2-1,CASSLDTGDYNEQFF,TGTGCCAGCAGCTTAGATACAGGGGACTACAATGAGCAGTTCTTC
TRBV19,TRBD2,.,TRBJ2-4,CASSIDPSGASKAKNIQYF,TGTGCCAGTAGTATAGACCCTAGCGGGGCTTCGAAAGCCAAAAACATTCAGTACTTC
TRBV30,TRBD2,few,TRBJ2-3,CAWPGGFRYAVF,TGTGCCTGGCCGGGGGGGTTCAGATACGCAGTATTT
TRBV5-5,TRBD2,.,TRBJ2-7,CASSLGTSGTYEQYF,TGTGCCAGCAGCTTAGGGACTAGCGGTACCTACGAGCAGTACTTC
TRBV19,TRBD1,.,TRBJ1-1,CASSPEGATEAFF,TGTGCCAGTAGTCCCGAGGGGGCCACTGAAGCTTTCTTT
TRBV7-2,.,.,TRBJ2-7,CASSNPQIYEQYF,TGTGCCAGCAGCAACCCCCAGATCTACGAGCAGTACTTC
TRBV5-6,.,.,TRBJ2-7,CASSPNQFRGGLSYEQYF,TGTGCCAGCAGCCCCAACCAATTCCGGGGTGGGTTATCCTACGAGCAGTACTTC
TRBV9,.,few,TRBJ1-6,CASSVGQNNSPLHF,TGTGCCAGCAGCGTAGGACAGAACAATTCACCCCTCCACTTT
TRBV11-2,.,once,TRBJ2-1,CASSLDQAVNEQFF,TGTGCCAGCAGCTTAGATCAAGCGGTCAATGAGCAGTTCTTC
TRBV7-6,.,.,TRBJ1-1,CASSLDRDTEAFF,TGTGCCAGCAGCTTAGACAGGGACACTGAAGCTTTCTTT
TRBV7-6,.,few,TRBJ2-5,CASSLAGGPVETQYF,TGTGCCAGCAGCTTAGCGGGGGGGCCCGTAGAGACCCAGTACTTC
TRBV4-3,.,.,TRBJ1-1,CASGDYTGTEAFF,TGCGCCAGCGGAGACTACACAGGGACTGAAGCTTTCTTT
TRBV4-3,TRBD2,.,TRBJ2-3,CASSQDRGLAGETDTQYF,TGCGCCAGCAGCCAAGATAGGGGACTAGCGGGGGAAACAGATACGCAGTATTTT
TRBV6-1,.,.,TRBJ1-3,CASTRASGVGNTIYF,TGTGCCAGCACACGGGCCTCGGGGGTAGGAAACACCATATATTTT
TRBV2,.,.,TRBJ2-1,CASRRTSGEQFF,TGTGCCAGCAGACGAACCTCGGGTGAGCAGTTCTTC
TRBV30,TRBD1,.,TRBJ1-5,CAWSPPRDRGLVSNQPQHF,TGTGCCTGGAGTCCACCCCGGGACAGGGGGCTTGTGAGCAATCAGCCCCAGCATTTT
TRBV5-5,.,few,TRBJ1-3,CASSFEAGGNTIYF,TGTGCCAGCAGCTTTGAGGCGGGAGGAAACACCATATATTTT
TRBV7-6,.,once,TRBJ1-5,CASSLAPGERNQPQHF,TGTGCCAGCAGCTTAGCCCCAGGGGAAAGGAATCAGCCCCAGCATTTT
TRBV7-2,.,few,TRBJ2-7,CASSRAAGSSYEQYF,TGTGCCAGCAGCCGAGCGGCGGGTTCGTCTTACGAGCAGTACTTC
TRBV7-8,.,.,TRBJ2-1,CASSKRGSFHEQFF,TGTGCCAGCAGCAAAAGGGGTTCGTTCCATGAGCAGTTCTTC
TRBV6-6,TRBD1,.,TRBJ1-4,CASSYPPQGSGEKLFF,TGTGCCAGCAGTTACCCCCCACAGGGGAGTGGTGAAAAACTGTTTTTT
TRBV18,.,few,TRBJ1-2,CASSPQGAGYTF,TGTGCCAGCTCACCACAAGGGGCCGGCTACACCTTC
TRBV14,TRBD1,once,TRBJ1-2,CASSQDLARGQTYGYTF,TGTGCCAGCAGCCAAGATCTGGCCAGGGGGCAAACCTATGGCTACACCTTC
TRBV30,.,.,TRBJ2-2,CAWRPPRASNTGELFF,TGTGCCTGGAGGCCACCGCGCGCTTCGAACACCGGGGAGCTGTTTTTT
TRBV6-5,TRBD1,.,TRBJ2-7,CASHQTGIGYEQYF,TGTGCCAGCCATCAGACAGGGATTGGCTACGAGCAGTACTTC
TRBV20-1,.,.,TRBJ1-1,CSARDRGKAFF,TGCAGTGCTAGAGATCGGGGGAAAGCTTTCTTT
TRBV19,TRBD1,once,TRBJ1-2,CASSMAQGDGYTF,TGTGCCAGTAGTATGGCGCAGGGGGATGGCTACACCTTC
TRBV30,TRBD2,.,TRBJ2-1,CAWTLGGGNNEQFF,TGTGCCTGGACTCTCGGCGGGGGAAACAATGAGCAGTTCTTC
TRBV5-4,.,.,TRBJ1-1,CASSFRTVDEAFF,TGTGCCAGCAGCTTCAGGACAGTGGATGAAGCTTTCTTT
TRBV19,TRBD1,.,TRBJ2-5,CASSTWDSRETQYF,TGTGCCAGTAGTACCTGGGACAGCCGAGAGACCCAGTACTTC
TRBV30,.,.,TRBJ1-2,CAFRREGPYGYTF,TGTGCCTTTCGGAGGGAGGGGCCTTATGGCTACACCTTC
TRBV5-4,TRBD1,once,TRBJ1-3,CASSLEGQGDTIYF,TGTGCCAGCAGCTTGGAGGGGCAGGGGGACACCATATATTTT
TRBV9,.,medium-sized,TRBJ1-5,CASSVGQYSNQPQHF,TGTGCCAGCAGCGTAGGGCAGTATAGCAATCAGCCCCAGCATTTT
TRBV2,.,.,TRBJ1-1,CASREDTNTEAFF,TGTGCCAGCAGAGAAGACACGAACACTGAAGCTTTCTTT
TRBV5-4,.,.,TRBJ2-3,CASSLDEVGGTQYF,TGTGCCAGCAGCTTGGATGAGGTGGGGGGTACGCAGTATTTT
TRBV19,TRBD2,.,TRBJ2-2,CASSIRGAGELFF,TGTGCCAGTAGTATCCGGGGGGCCGGGGAGCTGTTTTTT
TRBV2,TRBD1,.,TRBJ1-6,CASRGTANSPLHF,TGTGCCAGCAGAGGGACAGCTAATTCACCCCTCCACTTT
TRBV28,.,.,TRBJ1-2,CASSSQGFYGYTF,TGTGCCAGCAGCTCACAGGGCTTCTATGGCTACACCTTC
TRBV6-1,TRBD1,once,TRBJ2-7,CASSFLTGVYEQYF,TGTGCCAGCAGCTTCCTGACAGGGGTGTACGAGCAGTACTTC
TRBV5-1,TRBD1,.,TRBJ2-2,CASSSQGDRPTGELFF,TGCGCCAGCAGCTCGCAGGGGGACAGGCCAACCGGGGAGCTGTTTTTT
TRBV11-1,TRBD1,.,TRBJ2-2,CASSLRDRGRIGGELFF,TGTGCCAGCAGCCTCCGGGACAGGGGGCGGATTGGCGGGGAGCTGTTTTTT
TRBV10-2,.,.,TRBJ2-7,CASKRHQAYEQYF,TGCGCCAGCAAAAGACACCAGGCCTACGAGCAGTACTTC
TRBV13,TRBD1,.,TRBJ2-2,CASSIDRAGELFF,TGTGCCAGCAGCATCGACAGGGCCGGGGAGCTGTTTTTT
TRBV19,TRBD1,once,TRBJ2-1,CASSSIGGRPYNEQFF,TGTGCCAGTAGTAGCATAGGGGGCCGGCCCTACAATGAGCAGTTCTTC